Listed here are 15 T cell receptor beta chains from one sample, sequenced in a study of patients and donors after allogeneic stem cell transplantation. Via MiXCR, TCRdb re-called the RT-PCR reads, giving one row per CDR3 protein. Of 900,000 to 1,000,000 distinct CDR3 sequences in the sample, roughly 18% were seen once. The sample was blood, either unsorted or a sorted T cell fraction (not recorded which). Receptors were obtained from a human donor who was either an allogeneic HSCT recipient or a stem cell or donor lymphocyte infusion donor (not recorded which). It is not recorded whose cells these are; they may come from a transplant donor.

The CDR3: CASSPRRQGYTDTQYF. As DNA, the CDR3 is TGTGCCAGCTCACCACGACGACAGGGTTACACAGATACGCAGTATTTT. V gene TRBV18 combines with J gene TRBJ2-3, with 7 bases aligning to TRBD1. This CDR3 is 16 amino acids long. CDR1 and CDR2 from the germline V gene are KGHSH and LQKENI. The J segment lost 2 bases and the V segment lost 1 base, leaving 6 bases of the junction unmatched.

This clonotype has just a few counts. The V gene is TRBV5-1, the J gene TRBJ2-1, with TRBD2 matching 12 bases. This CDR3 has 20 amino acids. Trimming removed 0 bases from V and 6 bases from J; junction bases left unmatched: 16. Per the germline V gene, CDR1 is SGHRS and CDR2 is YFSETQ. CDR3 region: CASSLALSSGRADFFNEQFF. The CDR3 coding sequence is TGCGCCAGCAGCTTGGCCTTATCTAGCGGGAGGGCAGATTTCTTCAATGAGCAGTTCTTC. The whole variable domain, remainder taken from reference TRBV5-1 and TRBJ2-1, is KAGVTQTPRYLIKTRGQQVTLSCSPISGHRSVSWYQQTPGQGLQFLFEYFSETQRNKGNFPGRFSGRQFSNSRSEMNVSTLELGDSALYLCASSLALSSGRADFFNEQFFGPGTRLTVL.

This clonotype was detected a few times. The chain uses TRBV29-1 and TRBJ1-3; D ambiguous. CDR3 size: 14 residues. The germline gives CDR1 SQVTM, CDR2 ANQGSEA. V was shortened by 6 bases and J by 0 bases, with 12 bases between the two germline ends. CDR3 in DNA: TGCAGCGTAGACGAGGGAAACTCTGGAAACACCATATATTTT. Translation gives CSVDEGNSGNTIYF.

The CDR3 sequence: CASSPSGVWLQETQYF. As DNA, the CDR3 is TGTGCCAGCAGCCCCAGCGGAGTTTGGCTACAAGAGACCCAGTACTTC. The chain carries TRBV11-2 and TRBJ2-5, with a possible D match to TRBD2 (5 bases). CDR1 is SGHAT and CDR2 is FQNNGV in the germline V gene. The CDR3 consists of 16 residues. Between the trimmed V and J ends, which lost 5 bases and 2 bases, there was a span of 18 bases.

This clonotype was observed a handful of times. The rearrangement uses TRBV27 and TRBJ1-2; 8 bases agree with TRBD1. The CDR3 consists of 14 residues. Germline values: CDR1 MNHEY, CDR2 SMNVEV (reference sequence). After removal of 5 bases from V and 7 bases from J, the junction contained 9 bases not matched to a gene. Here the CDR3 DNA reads TGTGCCAGCAGTCCGCGACAGGGGTCGGGTGGCTACACCTTC. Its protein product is CASSPRQGSGGYTF.

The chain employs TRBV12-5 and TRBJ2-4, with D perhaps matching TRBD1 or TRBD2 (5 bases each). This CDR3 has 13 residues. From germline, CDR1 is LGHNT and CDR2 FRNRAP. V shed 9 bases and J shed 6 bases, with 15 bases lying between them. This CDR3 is CASRWGSANIQYF. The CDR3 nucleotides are TGTGCTAGCCGGTGGGGGTCTGCAAACATTCAGTACTTC.

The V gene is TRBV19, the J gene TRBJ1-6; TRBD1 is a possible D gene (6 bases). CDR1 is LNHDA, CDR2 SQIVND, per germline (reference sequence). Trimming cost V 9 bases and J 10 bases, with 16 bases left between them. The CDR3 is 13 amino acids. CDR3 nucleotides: TGTGCCAGCACGGACAGTACGGTATCACCCCTCCACTTT. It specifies CASTDSTVSPLHF.

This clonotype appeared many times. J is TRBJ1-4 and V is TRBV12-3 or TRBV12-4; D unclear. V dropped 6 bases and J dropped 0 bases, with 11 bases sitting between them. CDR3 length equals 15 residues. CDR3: CASRTSEATNEKLFF. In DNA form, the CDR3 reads TGTGCCAGCAGGACCTCGGAGGCAACTAATGAAAAACTGTTTTTT.

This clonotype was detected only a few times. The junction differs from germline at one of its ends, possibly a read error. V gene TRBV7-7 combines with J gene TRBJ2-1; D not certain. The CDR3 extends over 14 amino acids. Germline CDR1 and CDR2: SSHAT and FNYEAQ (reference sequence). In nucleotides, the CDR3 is TGTGCTAGCAGCTTACGGGTCGCCGGAGAAGAGCAGTTCTTC. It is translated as CASSLRVAGEEQFF. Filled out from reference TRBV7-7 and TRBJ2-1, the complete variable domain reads GAGVSQSPRYKVTKRGQDVTLRCDPISSHATLYWYQQALGQGPEFLTYFNYEAQPDKSGLPSDRFSAERPEGSISTLTIQRTEQRDSAMYRCASSLRVAGEEQFFGPGTRLTVL.

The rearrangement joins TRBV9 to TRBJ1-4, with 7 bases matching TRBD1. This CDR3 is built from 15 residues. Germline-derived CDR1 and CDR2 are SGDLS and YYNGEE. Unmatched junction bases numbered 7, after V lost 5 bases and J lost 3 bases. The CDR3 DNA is TGTGCCAGCAGTTTGGCGGGACAGTCTAATGAAAAACTGTTTTTT. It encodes CASSLAGQSNEKLFF.

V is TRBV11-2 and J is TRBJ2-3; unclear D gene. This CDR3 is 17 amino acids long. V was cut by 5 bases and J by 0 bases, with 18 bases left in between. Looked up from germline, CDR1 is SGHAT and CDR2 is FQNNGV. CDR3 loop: CASSLRKESFSTDTQYF. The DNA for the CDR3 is TGTGCCAGCAGCCTTAGGAAAGAGAGCTTTAGCACAGATACGCAGTATTTT.

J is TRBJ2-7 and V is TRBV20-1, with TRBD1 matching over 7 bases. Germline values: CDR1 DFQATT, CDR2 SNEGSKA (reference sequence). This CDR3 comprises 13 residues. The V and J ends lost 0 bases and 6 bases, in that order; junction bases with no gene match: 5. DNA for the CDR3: TGCAGTGCTAGAGACACCCACAGGGGCGAGCAGTACTTC. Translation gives CSARDTHRGEQYF.

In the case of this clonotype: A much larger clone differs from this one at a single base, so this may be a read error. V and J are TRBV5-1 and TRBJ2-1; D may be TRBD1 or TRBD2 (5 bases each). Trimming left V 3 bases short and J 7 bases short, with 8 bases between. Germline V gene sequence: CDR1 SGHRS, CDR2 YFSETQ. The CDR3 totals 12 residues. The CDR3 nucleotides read TGCGCCAGCAGCTCCGAGGGGAATGAGCAGTTCTTC. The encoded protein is CASSSEGNEQFF.

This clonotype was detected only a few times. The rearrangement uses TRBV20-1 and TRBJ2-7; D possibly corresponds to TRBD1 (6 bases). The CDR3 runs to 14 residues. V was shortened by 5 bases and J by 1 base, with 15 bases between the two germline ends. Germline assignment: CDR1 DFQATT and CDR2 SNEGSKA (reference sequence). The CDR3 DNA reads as TGCAGTGCTTTTACGGGGCAGGGGTCCTACGAGCAGTACTTC. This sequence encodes CSAFTGQGSYEQYF.

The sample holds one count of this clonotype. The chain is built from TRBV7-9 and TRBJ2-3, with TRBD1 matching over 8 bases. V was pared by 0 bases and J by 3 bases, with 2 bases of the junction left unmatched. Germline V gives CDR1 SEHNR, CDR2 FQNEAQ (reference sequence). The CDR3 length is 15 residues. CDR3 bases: TGTGCCAGCAGCTTAGCGCAGGGGGCAACAGATACGCAGTATTTT. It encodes CASSLAQGATDTQYF.